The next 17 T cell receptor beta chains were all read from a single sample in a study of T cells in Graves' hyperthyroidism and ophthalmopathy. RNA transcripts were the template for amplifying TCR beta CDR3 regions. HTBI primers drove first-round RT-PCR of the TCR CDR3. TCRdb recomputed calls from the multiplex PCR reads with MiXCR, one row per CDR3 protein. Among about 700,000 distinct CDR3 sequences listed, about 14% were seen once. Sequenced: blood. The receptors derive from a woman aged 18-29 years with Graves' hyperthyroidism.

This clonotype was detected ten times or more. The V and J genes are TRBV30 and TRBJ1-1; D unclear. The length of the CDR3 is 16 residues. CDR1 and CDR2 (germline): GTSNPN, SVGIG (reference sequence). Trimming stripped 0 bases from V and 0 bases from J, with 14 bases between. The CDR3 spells CAWSVGLEGLNTEAFF. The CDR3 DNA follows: TGTGCCTGGAGTGTAGGGCTCGAGGGATTGAACACTGAAGCTTTCTTT.

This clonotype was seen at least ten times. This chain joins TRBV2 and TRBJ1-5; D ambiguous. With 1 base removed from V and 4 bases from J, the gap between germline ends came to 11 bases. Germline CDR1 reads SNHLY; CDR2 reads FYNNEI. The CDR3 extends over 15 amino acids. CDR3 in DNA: TGTGCCAGCAGTGAAGACCGCCTCAATAATCAGCCCCAGCATTTT. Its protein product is CASSEDRLNNQPQHF.

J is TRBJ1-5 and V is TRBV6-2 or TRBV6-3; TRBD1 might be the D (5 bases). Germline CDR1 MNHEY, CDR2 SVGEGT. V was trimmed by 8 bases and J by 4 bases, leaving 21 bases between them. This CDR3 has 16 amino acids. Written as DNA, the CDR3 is TGTGCCAGCTCCAGTGGGGGAAGCTTGGGGAATCAGCCCCAGCATTTT. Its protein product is CASSSGGSLGNQPQHF.

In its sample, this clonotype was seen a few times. The CDR3 region is CSARETRRGLNTIYF. The CDR3 DNA sequence: TGCAGTGCTAGAGAGACCCGCCGGGGATTAAACACCATATATTTT. The chain links TRBV20-1 to TRBJ1-3, with D unclear. Trimming took off 0 bases at V and 6 bases at J, with 15 bases between the two ends. The V gene's germline CDR1 is DFQATT and CDR2 SNEGSKA (reference sequence). This CDR3 contains 15 residues.

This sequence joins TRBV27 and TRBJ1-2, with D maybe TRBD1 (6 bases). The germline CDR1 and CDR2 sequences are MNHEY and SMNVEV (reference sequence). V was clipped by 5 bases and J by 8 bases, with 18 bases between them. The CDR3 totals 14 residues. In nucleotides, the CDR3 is TGTGCCAGCAGTCCCGGGACACTCTCGAGGGGCTACACCTTC. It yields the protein CASSPGTLSRGYTF.

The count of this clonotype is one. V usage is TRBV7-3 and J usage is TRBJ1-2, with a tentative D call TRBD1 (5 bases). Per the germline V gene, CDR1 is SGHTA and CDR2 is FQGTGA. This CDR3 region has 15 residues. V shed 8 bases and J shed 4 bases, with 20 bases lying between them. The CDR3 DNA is TGTGCCAGCTCCCCGCGACCAGGGAGAGGCTATGGCTACACCTTC. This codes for CASSPRPGRGYGYTF.

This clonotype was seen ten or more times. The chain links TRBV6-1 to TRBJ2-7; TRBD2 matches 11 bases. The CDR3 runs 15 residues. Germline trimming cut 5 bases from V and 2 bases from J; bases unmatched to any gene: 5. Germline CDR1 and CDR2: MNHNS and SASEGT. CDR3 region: CASSLSGRGPYEQYF. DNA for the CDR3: TGTGCCAGCAGTCTTAGCGGGAGGGGGCCCTACGAGCAGTACTTC.

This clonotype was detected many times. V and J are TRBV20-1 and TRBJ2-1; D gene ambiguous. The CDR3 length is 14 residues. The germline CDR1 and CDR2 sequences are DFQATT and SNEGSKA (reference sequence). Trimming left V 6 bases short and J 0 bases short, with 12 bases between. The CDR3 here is CSAHVLSSYNEQFF. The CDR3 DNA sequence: TGCAGTGCACATGTCCTTAGCTCCTACAATGAGCAGTTCTTC.

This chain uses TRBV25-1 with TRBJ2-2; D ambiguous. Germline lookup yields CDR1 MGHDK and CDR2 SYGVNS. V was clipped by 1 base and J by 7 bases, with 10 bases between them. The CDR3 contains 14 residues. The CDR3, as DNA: TGTGCCAGCAGTGAATGGTACAAAAACGGGGAGCTGTTTTTT. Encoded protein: CASSEWYKNGELFF.

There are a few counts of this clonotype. CDR3 region: CASSLASGISEQFF. CDR3 bases: TGTGCCAGTAGCCTAGCTAGCGGGATTAGTGAGCAGTTCTTC. The chain links TRBV19 to TRBJ2-1; TRBD2 agrees at 9 bases. Germline V gene data show CDR1 as LNHDA and CDR2 as SQIVND (reference sequence). With 6 bases clipped from V and 9 bases from J, the junction kept 9 bases outside the gene matches. This CDR3 comprises 14 residues.

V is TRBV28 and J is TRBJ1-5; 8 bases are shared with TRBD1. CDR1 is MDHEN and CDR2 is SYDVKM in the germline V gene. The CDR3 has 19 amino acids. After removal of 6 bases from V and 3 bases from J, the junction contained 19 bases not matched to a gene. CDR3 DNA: TGTGCCAGCAGGATGGACAGGGCACTTAATTGGGTTAACAATCAGCCCCAGCATTTT. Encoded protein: CASRMDRALNWVNNQPQHF. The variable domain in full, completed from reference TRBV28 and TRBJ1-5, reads DVKVTQSSRYLVKRTGEKVFLECVQDMDHENMFWYRQDPGLGLRLIYFSYDVKMKEKGDIPEGYSVSREKKERFSLILESASTNQTSMYLCASRMDRALNWVNNQPQHFGDGTRLSIL.

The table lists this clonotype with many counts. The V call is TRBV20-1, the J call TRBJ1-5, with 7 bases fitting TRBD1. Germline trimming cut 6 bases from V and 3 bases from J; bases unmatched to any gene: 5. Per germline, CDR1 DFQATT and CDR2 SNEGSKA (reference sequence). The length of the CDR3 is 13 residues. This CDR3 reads CSAEGGSNQPQHF. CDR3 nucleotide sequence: TGCAGTGCCGAAGGGGGCTCCAATCAGCCCCAGCATTTT.

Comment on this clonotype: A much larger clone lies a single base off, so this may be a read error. The CDR3 reads CASSWGLAETQYF. The CDR3 nucleotides read TGTGCCAGCAGCTGGGGACTAGCGGAGACCCAGTACTTC. The J gene is TRBJ2-5, the V gene TRBV11-1; 10 nucleotides line up with TRBD2. CDR1 SGHAT and CDR2 FQDESV come from the germline V gene (reference sequence). This CDR3 is built from 13 residues. The V and J ends lost 4 bases and 5 bases, in that order; junction bases with no gene match: 1.

The CDR3: CASSYSGGVGEQYF. In DNA, the CDR3 is TGTGCCAGCAGCTATAGCGGGGGGGTGGGCGAGCAGTACTTC. The rearrangement links TRBV7-9 to TRBJ2-7; 11 bases line up with TRBD2. The CDR3 is 14 residues long. The germline CDR1 and CDR2 sequences are SEHNR and FQNEAQ (reference sequence). V was pared by 4 bases and J by 6 bases, with 5 bases of the junction left unmatched.

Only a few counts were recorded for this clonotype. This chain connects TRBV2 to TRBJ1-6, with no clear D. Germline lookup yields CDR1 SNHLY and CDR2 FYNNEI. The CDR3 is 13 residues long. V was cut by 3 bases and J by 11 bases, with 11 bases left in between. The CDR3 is CASSEALLTPLHF. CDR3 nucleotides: TGTGCCAGCAGTGAGGCTTTGCTGACACCCCTCCACTTT.

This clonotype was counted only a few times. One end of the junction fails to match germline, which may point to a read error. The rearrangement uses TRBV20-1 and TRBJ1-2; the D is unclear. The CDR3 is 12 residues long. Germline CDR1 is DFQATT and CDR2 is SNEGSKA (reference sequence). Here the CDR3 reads CSAGDVDWGYTF. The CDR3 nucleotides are TGCAGTGCTGGAGATGTCGACTGGGGCTACACCTTC.

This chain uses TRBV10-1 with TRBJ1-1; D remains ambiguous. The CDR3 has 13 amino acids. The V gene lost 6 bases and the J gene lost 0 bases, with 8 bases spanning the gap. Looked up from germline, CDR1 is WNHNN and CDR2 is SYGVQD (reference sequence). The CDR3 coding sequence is TGCGCCAGCAGGATTAGCATGAACACTGAAGCTTTCTTT. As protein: CASRISMNTEAFF.